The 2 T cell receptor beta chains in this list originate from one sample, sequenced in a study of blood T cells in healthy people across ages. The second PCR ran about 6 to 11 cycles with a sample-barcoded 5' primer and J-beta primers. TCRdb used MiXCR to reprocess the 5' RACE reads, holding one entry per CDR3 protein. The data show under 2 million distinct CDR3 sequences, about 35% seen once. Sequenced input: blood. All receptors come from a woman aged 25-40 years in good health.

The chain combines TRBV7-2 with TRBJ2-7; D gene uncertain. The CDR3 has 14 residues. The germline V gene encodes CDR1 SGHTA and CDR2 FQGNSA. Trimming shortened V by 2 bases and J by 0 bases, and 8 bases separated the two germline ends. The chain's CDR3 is CASSLYFSSYEQYF. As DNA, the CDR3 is TGTGCCAGCAGCTTATATTTTAGCTCCTACGAGCAGTACTTC.

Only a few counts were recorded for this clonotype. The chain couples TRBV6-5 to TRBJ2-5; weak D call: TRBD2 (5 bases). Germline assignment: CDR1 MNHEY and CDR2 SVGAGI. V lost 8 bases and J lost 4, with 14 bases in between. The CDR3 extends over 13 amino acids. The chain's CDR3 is CASRILGGETQYF. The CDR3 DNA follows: TGTGCCAGCCGGATTCTTGGAGGAGAGACCCAGTACTTC.